The sequence of this T cell receptor (beta chain) was determined in a study of T cell responses to AZD1222 COVID-19 vaccine. Whole-study results and caveats: The reported proportion of spike-specific TCRs targeting unmutated variant regions was nearly half. Among AZD1222 vaccinees, only 6 or 7 were seropositive at baseline. Among vaccine-associated CD4 TCRs, coverage spanned spike, with dominance at 160-218 and 743-854.

To note about this clone: Antigen: not known.

The germline CDR1 and CDR2 sequences are SGHRS and YFSETQ. Trimming took 0 bases from V and 0 from J, leaving 9 bases between them. The CDR3 contains 15 residues. TCRdb's copy holds only in-frame clones and misses some; the assay was immunoSEQ multiplex PCR. The table shows more than 150,000 clones, with roughly 94% occurring only once. The genes are TRBV5-1 and TRBJ2-5; the D is unclear. This TCR derives from an adult who received the AZD1222 COVID-19 vaccine. Sequencing was performed on peripheral blood, taken 28 days after the second AZD1222 dose. CDR3 protein: CASSLEGRNQETQYF. The CDR3 coding sequence is TGCGCCAGCAGCTTGGAAGGACGGAACCAAGAGACCCAGTACTTC.